This entry concerns a single T cell receptor beta chain. TCRdb reanalysed the 5' RACE reads using MiXCR and keeps one entry per CDR3 protein. This table has a few hundred thousand distinct CDR3 sequences, under 20% appearing once. The sample belongs to a study of identical twins. Germline V lookup: CDR1 SEHNR, CDR2 FQNEAQ (reference sequence). The CDR3 is made up of 13 amino acids. Trimming left V 3 bases short and J 10 bases short, with 13 bases between. The chain has TRBV7-9 and TRBJ2-1, with no clear D. The specimen was naive T cells sorted from blood. The receptor comes from a man aged 45-60 years in good health. CDR3 protein: CASSFAEELEQFF. CDR3 DNA: TGTGCCAGCAGCTTCGCTGAAGAATTAGAGCAGTTCTTC.